This is a list of T cell receptor beta chains from one sample in a study of T cells after yellow fever vaccination. TCRdb fed the 5' RACE reads into MiXCR, producing one record per CDR3 protein. The sample records about 340,000 distinct CDR3 sequences, approximately 13% being singletons. The sequences come from CD4+ T cells sorted from PBMCs, collected 15 days after the yellow fever booster vaccination. The receptor source for this set is a young man who received the YFV17D yellow fever vaccine. The CDR3 runs from the conserved cysteine through the conserved F or W. A D gene is named only where the DNA matches it firmly. Part of the rows lack a size; the others show once, few, many or a class for expanded clones.

few	TRBV5-6	NA	TRBJ2-2	TGTGCCAGCAGCCTAGGACCCGTCGGGGAGCTGTTTTTT	CASSLGPVGELFF
once	TRBV6-1	NA	TRBJ1-4	TGTGCCAGCAATCGGATAGGGCGACCGGATGAAAAACTGTTTTTT	CASNRIGRPDEKLFF
many	TRBV5-1	NA	TRBJ2-3	TGCGCCAGCAGCTTGGGGAGGGAAGACCGCACAGATACGCAGTATTTT	CASSLGREDRTDTQYF
few	TRBV5-1	NA	TRBJ1-5	TGCGCCAGCAGCTTGGGGGGACCAAATCAGCCCCAGCATTTT	CASSLGGPNQPQHF
few	TRBV6-5	NA	TRBJ1-3	TGTGCCAGCAGTTACTCGGCAGGGGTGGGTGGAAACACCATATATTTT	CASSYSAGVGGNTIYF
few	TRBV7-2	TRBD2	TRBJ2-1	TGTGCCAGCAGCCTTCTCGGGGCTAGCGGGGGGGTATACAATGAGCAGTTCTTC	CASSLLGASGGVYNEQFF
NA	TRBV5-1	NA	TRBJ2-3	TGCGCCAGCAGAACCGGTAGCACAGATACGCAGTATTTT	CASRTGSTDTQYF
NA	TRBV6-1	NA	TRBJ1-1	TGTGCCAGCAGTCTGGCGTTCGGGGACACTGAAGCTTTCTTT	CASSLAFGDTEAFF
few	TRBV4-2	TRBD1	TRBJ2-7	TGTGCCAGCAGCCAGCGTCAAGGGACAGATAATTCCTACGAGCAGTACTTC	CASSQRQGTDNSYEQYF
few	TRBV4-2	TRBD2	TRBJ2-2	TGTGCCAGCAGCCAAGATAGCCAGCGGGGGAACACCGGGGAGCTGTTTTTT	CASSQDSQRGNTGELFF
few	TRBV27	NA	TRBJ2-3	TGTGCCAGCAGTTTATCTCCGGGGGACCTCAGCACAGATACGCAGTATTTT	CASSLSPGDLSTDTQYF